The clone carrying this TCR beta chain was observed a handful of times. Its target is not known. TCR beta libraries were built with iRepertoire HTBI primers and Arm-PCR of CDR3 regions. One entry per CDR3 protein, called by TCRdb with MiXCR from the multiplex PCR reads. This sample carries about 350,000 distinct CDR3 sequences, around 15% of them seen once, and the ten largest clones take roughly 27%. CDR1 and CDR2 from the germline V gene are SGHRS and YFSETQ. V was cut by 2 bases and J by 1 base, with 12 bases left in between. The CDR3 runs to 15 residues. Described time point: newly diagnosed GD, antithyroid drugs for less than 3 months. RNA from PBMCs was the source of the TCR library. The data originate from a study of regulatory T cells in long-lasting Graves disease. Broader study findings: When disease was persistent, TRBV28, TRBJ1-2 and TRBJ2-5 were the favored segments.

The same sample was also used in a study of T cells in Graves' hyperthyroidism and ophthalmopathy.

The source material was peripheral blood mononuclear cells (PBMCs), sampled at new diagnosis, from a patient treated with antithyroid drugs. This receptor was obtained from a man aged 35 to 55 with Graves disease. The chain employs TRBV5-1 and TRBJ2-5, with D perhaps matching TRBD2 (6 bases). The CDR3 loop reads CASSLTGDFQETQYF. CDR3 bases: TGCGCCAGCAGCTTAACGGGGGATTTCCAAGAGACCCAGTACTTC.